This TCR beta chain was documented in a study of Ad26.COV2.S vaccination and SARS-CoV-2 variants. Study-wide background: By the intramuscular route, Ad26.COV2.S was given once, or twice 56 days apart.

Generated by immunoSEQ multiplex PCR, the TCRdb table keeps only in-frame clones and is missing some. The sample consists of 300,000 to 350,000 clones, approximately 90% of them appearing once. The CDR3 is 15 amino acids. V was pared by 5 bases and J by 5 bases, with 11 bases of the junction left unmatched. CDR1 is SGHVS and CDR2 is FNYEAQ in the germline V gene. The treatment: about 20 received Ad26.COV2.S at low or high dose, single or two shots; several received placebo; per-sample allocation not given. The samples date from day 63 after the first vaccine or placebo injection. The chain recombines TRBV7-6 with TRBJ2-5, with 7 bases identical to TRBD2. The TCR was taken from a person aged 18-65 years who received the Ad26.COV2.S COVID-19 vaccine or a placebo. Source: peripheral blood, taken in a trial of Ad26.COV2.S vaccine versus placebo. The CDR3 DNA reads as TGTGCCAGCAGCATAGGCGCGGGAGTGGGGGAGACCCAGTACTTC. Its translation is CASSIGAGVGETQYF.